The 14 T cell receptor beta chains in this list originate from one sample, sequenced in a study of lymphopenia after photon versus proton radiotherapy. Method: immunoSEQ multiplex PCR; TCRdb's copy keeps in-frame clones and lacks some. The sample comprises some 26,000 clones, approximately 85% of which are singletons, and around a third rests with the top ten. The source was peripheral blood, collected from a patient treated with photon-based radiotherapy. Receptors originate from a man in his forties or fifties with gastric cancer.

V usage is TRBV7-8 and J usage is TRBJ2-6; D unresolved. Between the trimmed V and J ends, which lost 4 bases and 1 base, there was a span of 8 bases. Looked up from germline, CDR1 is SGHVS and CDR2 is FQNEAQ. The CDR3 runs 15 residues. In DNA, the CDR3 is TGTGCCAGCAGCTCTCGGTTATCTGGGGCCAACGTCCTGACTTTC. Translated, it gives CASSSRLSGANVLTF.

In its sample, this clone was seen once. V is TRBV5-6 and J is TRBJ2-2, with TRBD2 matching over 12 bases. Germline V CDR1 and CDR2: SGHDT, YYEEEE. J was trimmed by 7 bases and V by 4 bases; bases with no gene match: 8. The CDR3 loop spans 16 amino acids. DNA of the CDR3: TGTGCCAGCAGCCTCACTAGCGGGGGGCTTGGCGGGGAGCTGTTTTTT. It is translated as CASSLTSGGLGGELFF.

The chain combines TRBV19 with TRBJ1-5; 9 bases are a match to TRBD1. V lost 4 bases, J lost 3 bases, and 4 bases stayed unmatched. The germline V gene has CDR1 LNHDA and CDR2 SQIVND (reference sequence). This CDR3 comprises 15 residues. CDR3 DNA sequence: TGTGCCAGTAGTAGGACAGGGGACTTCAATCAGCCCCAGCATTTT. The encoded protein is CASSRTGDFNQPQHF. Complete variable domain (other parts from reference TRBV19 and TRBJ1-5): DGGITQSPKYLFRKEGQNVTLSCEQNLNHDAMYWYRQDPGQGLRLIYYSQIVNDFQKGDIAEGYSVSREKKESFPLTVTSAQKNPTAFYLCASSRTGDFNQPQHFGDGTRLSIL.

The V call is TRBV6-1, the J call TRBJ1-1; 8 bases are a match to TRBD1. The V segment lost 6 bases and the J segment 11 bases; nucleotides outside the gene matches: 11. The CDR3 loop spans 13 amino acids. CDR1 is MNHNS and CDR2 is SASEGT in the germline V gene. The CDR3 sequence: CASRGGQGKSAFF. The CDR3, as DNA: TGTGCCAGCAGGGGTGGACAGGGTAAATCGGCTTTCTTT.

This clone ranks as medium-sized. The V gene is TRBV5-1, the J gene TRBJ2-1; TRBD2 matches 9 bases. The CDR3 is made up of 16 amino acids. The V gene end was trimmed by 3 bases and the J gene end by 6 bases; junction bases not matched to a gene: 10. The germline gives CDR1 SGHRS, CDR2 YFSETQ. The CDR3 DNA reads TGCGCCAGCAGCTCAACCGGGACTAGCTATCTCAATGAGCAGTTCTTC. It specifies CASSSTGTSYLNEQFF.

This chain links TRBV6-5 with TRBJ2-7; the D gene is possibly TRBD1 (6 bases). Trimming removed 0 bases from V and 7 bases from J, with 10 bases in between. Germline CDR1 MNHEY, CDR2 SVGAGI. This CDR3 is 13 amino acids long. The DNA for the CDR3 is TGTGCCAGCAGTTACTCGAGCAGGGGTGAGCAGTACGTC. This translates into CASSYSSRGEQYV.

The chain links TRBV6-1 to TRBJ1-2, with 8 bases lining up with TRBD1. The CDR3 runs to 15 residues. Germline lookup yields CDR1 MNHNS and CDR2 SASEGT. V dropped 6 bases and J dropped 2; count of bases not matched to a gene: 8. This CDR3 reads CASSYQDRDNYGYTF. CDR3 coding DNA: TGTGCCAGCAGCTACCAGGACAGGGACAACTATGGCTACACCTTC.

J is TRBJ1-1 and V is TRBV7-9; the D gene is possibly TRBD1 (5 bases). CDR3 length: 14 amino acids. V was cut by 5 bases and J by 6 bases, with 16 bases left in between. Germline V gene sequence: CDR1 SEHNR, CDR2 FQNEAQ (reference sequence). The CDR3 region is CASSRQSHGSEAFF. The CDR3 bases are TGTGCCAGCAGCCGACAGAGTCACGGCTCTGAAGCTTTCTTT.

The chain is built from TRBV19 and TRBJ2-3; no firm D call. The germline gives CDR1 LNHDA, CDR2 SQIVND (reference sequence). V was trimmed by 5 bases and J by 1 base, leaving 7 bases between them. CDR3 length: 13 amino acids. The CDR3 loop is CASSALGTDTQYF. CDR3 nucleotides: TGTGCCAGTAGTGCATTGGGCACAGATACGCAGTATTTT.

This clone has only a few counts. In DNA form, the CDR3 reads TGTGCCAGCAGTTTTTCCCGGAAGGGCACTGAAGCTTTCTTT. It translates to CASSFSRKGTEAFF. The chain combines TRBV27 with TRBJ1-1; D gene uncertain. This CDR3 is 14 amino acids long. Germline assignment: CDR1 MNHEY and CDR2 SMNVEV (reference sequence). The V and J ends lost 3 bases and 4 bases respectively, with 12 bases between them.

This clone appeared once. This chain uses TRBV18 with TRBJ2-5, with D unclear. Near its end, the DNA agrees better with TRBJ2-7, so the J call may be wrong. The CDR3 covers 14 residues. CDR1 and CDR2 from the germline V gene are KGHSH and LQKENI. The DNA for the CDR3 is TGTGCCAGCTCACTCGAGAGGTGGCCCTACGAGCAGTACTTC. It is translated as CASSLERWPYEQYF.

The chain employs TRBV7-3 and TRBJ2-6, with D possibly being TRBD1 or TRBD2 (5 bases each). Germline CDR1 reads SGHTA; CDR2 reads FQGTGA. The CDR3 consists of 15 residues. The V end was cut by 4 bases, the J end by 0 bases, with 7 bases between. CDR3 in amino acids: CASSWGFSGANVLTF. The CDR3 nucleotides are TGTGCCAGCAGCTGGGGGTTCTCTGGGGCCAACGTCCTGACTTTC.

The chain is built from TRBV13 and TRBJ2-7, with D uncertain. Germline-derived CDR1 and CDR2 are PRHDT and FYEKMQ (reference sequence). Trimming shortened V by 5 bases and J by 1 base, and 9 bases separated the two germline ends. The length of the CDR3 is 13 residues. The CDR3 sequence is CASSPPGSYEQYV. The DNA of the CDR3 is TGTGCCAGCAGCCCTCCAGGTTCCTACGAGCAGTACGTC.

The V call is TRBV7-2, the J call TRBJ1-3, with no clear D. The CDR3 sequence is 14 residues long. From germline, CDR1 is SGHTA and CDR2 FQGNSA. Trimming pared 5 bases from V and 2 bases from J, leaving 10 bases between. In DNA, the CDR3 is TGTGCCAGCAGCCCATCTTTACCTGGAAACACCATATATTTT. Encoded protein: CASSPSLPGNTIYF.